The clone carrying this T cell receptor (beta chain) was counted only a few times. Its antigen is not identified. The sample is drawn from a study of identical twins. Study-wide findings and caveats: Cross-sectional statistics underpinned the conclusions; the same donors were not followed.

The CDR3 contains 17 residues. Unmatched junction bases numbered 12, after V lost 5 bases and J lost 4 bases. Each cDNA held unique molecular identifiers, and template switching gave it a universal primer site. One entry per CDR3 protein, called by TCRdb with MiXCR from the 5' RACE reads. The sample shows around 490,000 distinct CDR3 sequences, about 16% of them seen only once. The same specimen was also included in a second study, on yellow fever vaccine responses in identical twins. From that report: Twin vaccine T cell responses reportedly seemed partly convergent, partly personalized.

The rearrangement joins TRBV12-3 or TRBV12-4 to TRBJ1-4; 8 nucleotides line up with TRBD1. The clonotype originates from a woman between 18 and 30 years old in good health. The sequenced sample was CD4+ T cells sorted from blood. CDR3 nucleotide sequence: TGTGCCAGCAGTCGGGGCAGGGGGCTCCTGGTTAATGAAAAACTGTTTTTT. Translated: CASSRGRGLLVNEKLFF.